This entry is about one T cell receptor beta chain. Its target is unknown. The data are from a study of Graves' ophthalmopathy and Graves' hyperthyroidism. CDR3 size: 13 residues. The germline V gene encodes CDR1 MNHNS and CDR2 SASEGT. Trimming stripped 5 bases from V and 3 bases from J, with 8 bases between. General study findings and limits: Blood also harbored most expanded thyroid clonotypes above 0.001 frequency.

The TCR beta CDR3 regions underwent amplification from RNA transcripts. HTBI primers primed a first-round RT-PCR, and a second-round multiplex PCR followed. Each CDR3 protein is one row after TCRdb ran MiXCR on the multiplex PCR reads. This sample has fewer than 650,000 distinct CDR3 sequences; about a fifth occur once, and the top ten carry approximately 7%. By definition, stable hyperthyroidism involved no ophthalmopathy within 18 months of follow-up. Pregnant or lactating patients and those with other autoimmune diseases or uncontrolled infections were excluded. Thyroid ultrasound, orbital computed tomography, TRAb, serum thyroxine and clinical symptoms formed the basis of diagnosis.

Sample: peripheral blood. This clonotype originated in a young woman with stable Graves' hyperthyroidism. Some clones in this sample may be carry-over from other donors' samples. This chain connects TRBV6-1 to TRBJ1-3; D is undetermined. The CDR3 DNA follows: TGTGCCAGCAGTCTGGCGCTTGGAAACACCATATATTTT. Amino acids: CASSLALGNTIYF.